This TCR beta chain derives from a study of chemoradiotherapy in HPV16-positive cancers. General study points: Candidate HPV-specific clones and E7-related TCR motifs grew in tumor during treatment.

Comments on this clone: Its cognate antigen is unknown.

The CDR3 contains 11 residues. V was clipped by 3 bases and J by 11 bases, with 10 bases between them. The V gene's germline CDR1 is LNHDA and CDR2 SQIVND (reference sequence). The data were produced by immunoSEQ multiplex PCR, yet TCRdb's version contains in-frame clones alone and is incomplete. The repertoire holds roughly 7,300 clones, 80% seen once, with over 1.5% in the top ten. This sample was gathered from a patient who underwent chemoradiotherapy. The chain joins TRBV19 to TRBJ1-1; D gene uncertain. The TCR comes from a human donor with HPV-associated anogenital cancer. The CDR3 sequence: CASSIEGSAFF. The CDR3 DNA reads TGTGCCAGTAGTATCGAAGGGAGTGCTTTCTTT.